The clone carrying this TCR beta chain was counted between two and nine times. The data were taken from a study of T cell responses to AZD1222 COVID-19 vaccine. CDR1 is MDHEN and CDR2 is SYDVKM in the germline V gene. Trimming stripped 2 bases from V and 2 bases from J, with 15 bases between. The CDR3 sequence is 16 residues long. Measured with immunoSEQ multiplex PCR; TCRdb has only the in-frame clones, and not every one. The profile shows 130,000 to 150,000 clones, 93% of them singletons. The TCR comes from an adult who had recovered from COVID-19. The sample was peripheral blood, taken after recovery from COVID-19. This chain joins TRBV28 and TRBJ2-5; D possibly corresponds to TRBD1 (5 bases). The CDR3 DNA follows: TGTGCCAGCAGTTTAGGGCCAGGGCCCTTTCAAGAGACCCAGTACTTC. Translating gives CASSLGPGPFQETQYF.